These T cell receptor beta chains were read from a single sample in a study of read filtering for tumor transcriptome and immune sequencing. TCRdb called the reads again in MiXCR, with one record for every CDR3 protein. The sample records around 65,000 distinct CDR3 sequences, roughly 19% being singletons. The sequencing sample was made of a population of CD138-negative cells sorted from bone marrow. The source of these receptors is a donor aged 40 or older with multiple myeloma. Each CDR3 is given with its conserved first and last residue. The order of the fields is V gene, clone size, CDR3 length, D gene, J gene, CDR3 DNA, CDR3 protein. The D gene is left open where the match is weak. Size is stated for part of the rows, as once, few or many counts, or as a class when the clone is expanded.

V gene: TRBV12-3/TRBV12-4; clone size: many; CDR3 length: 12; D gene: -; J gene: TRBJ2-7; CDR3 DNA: TGTGCCAGCAGTTTAGGAGGGAACGAGCAGTACTTC; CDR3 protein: CASSLGGNEQYF
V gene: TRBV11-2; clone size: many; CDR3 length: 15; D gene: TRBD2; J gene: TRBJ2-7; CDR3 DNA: TGTGCCAGCAGCCCAGTGGGACTAGCGGGCTACGAGCAGTACTTC; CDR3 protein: CASSPVGLAGYEQYF
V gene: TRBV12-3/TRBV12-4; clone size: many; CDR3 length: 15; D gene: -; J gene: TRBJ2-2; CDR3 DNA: TGTGCCAGTACGACCGGGACACATAACACCGGGGAGCTGTTTTTT; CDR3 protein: CASTTGTHNTGELFF
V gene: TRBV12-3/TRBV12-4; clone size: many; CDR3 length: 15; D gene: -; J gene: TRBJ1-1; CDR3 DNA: TGTGCCAGCAATTCCTTCGAGGGCGCCGGCACTGAAGCTTTCTTT; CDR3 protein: CASNSFEGAGTEAFF
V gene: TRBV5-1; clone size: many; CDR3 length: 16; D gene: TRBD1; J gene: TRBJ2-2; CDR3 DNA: TGCGCCAGCAGCTTGGCCGGGACAGGGTACACCGGGGAGCTGTTTTTT; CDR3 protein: CASSLAGTGYTGELFF
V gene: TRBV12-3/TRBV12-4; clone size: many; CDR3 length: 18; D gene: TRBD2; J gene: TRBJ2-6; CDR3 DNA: TGTGCCAGCAGTTTAGCGCCAGCGGGGGGGCCCGGGGCCAACGTCCTGACTTTC; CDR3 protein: CASSLAPAGGPGANVLTF
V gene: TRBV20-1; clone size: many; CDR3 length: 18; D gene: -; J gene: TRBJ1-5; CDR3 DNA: TGCAGTGCTAGCAAGCCCGTCTCGGACAGACCTAGCAATCAGCCCCAGCATTTT; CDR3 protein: CSASKPVSDRPSNQPQHF
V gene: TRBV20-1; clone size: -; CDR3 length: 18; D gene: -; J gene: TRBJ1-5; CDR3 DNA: TGCAGTGCTAGAGATGGGGCACAGGGTTTTATTAAAGGTCAGCCCCAGCATTTT; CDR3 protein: CSARDGAQGFIKGQPQHF
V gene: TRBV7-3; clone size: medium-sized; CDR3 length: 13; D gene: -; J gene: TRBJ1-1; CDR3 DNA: TGTGCCAGCAGCTTAAAACTCGACACTGAAGCTTTCTTT; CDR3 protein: CASSLKLDTEAFF
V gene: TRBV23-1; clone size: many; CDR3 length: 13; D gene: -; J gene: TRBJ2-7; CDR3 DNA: TGCGCCAGCAGTCAGGTGCCGGGTTTCGAGCAGTACTTC; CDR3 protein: CASSQVPGFEQYF
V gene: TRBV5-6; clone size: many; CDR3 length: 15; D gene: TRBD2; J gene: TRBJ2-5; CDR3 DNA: TGTGCCAGCGGGACTAGTGGGGGGCCGAGAGAGACCCAGTACTTC; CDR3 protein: CASGTSGGPRETQYF